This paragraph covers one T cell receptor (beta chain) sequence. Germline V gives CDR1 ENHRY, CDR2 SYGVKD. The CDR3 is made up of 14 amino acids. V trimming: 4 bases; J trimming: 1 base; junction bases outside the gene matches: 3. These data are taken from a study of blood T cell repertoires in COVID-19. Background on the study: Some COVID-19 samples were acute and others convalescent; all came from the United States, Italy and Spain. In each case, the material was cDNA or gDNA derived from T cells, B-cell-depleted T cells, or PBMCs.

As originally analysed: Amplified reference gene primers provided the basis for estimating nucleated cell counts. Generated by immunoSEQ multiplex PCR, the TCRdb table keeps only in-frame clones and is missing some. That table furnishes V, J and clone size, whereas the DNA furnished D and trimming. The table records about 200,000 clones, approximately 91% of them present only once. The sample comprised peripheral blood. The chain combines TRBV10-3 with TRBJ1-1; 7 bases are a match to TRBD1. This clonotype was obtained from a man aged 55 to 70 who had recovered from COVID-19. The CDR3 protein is CAISGAGGNTEAFF. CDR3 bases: TGTGCCATCAGTGGGGCAGGGGGGAACACTGAAGCTTTCTTT.